This record concerns one TCR beta chain sequence. Its antigen remains unknown. After removal of 5 bases from V and 7 bases from J, the junction contained 5 bases not matched to a gene. CDR3 length: 13 residues. The sample belongs to a study of Ad26.COV2.S vaccination and SARS-CoV-2 variants. Study-wide findings and caveats: Analyses that measured TCR breadth and depth may have underestimated total T cell responses. Placebo recipients trailed vaccine recipients in spike-specific TCR breadth.

Using immunoSEQ multiplex PCR, the repertoire was profiled, and TCRdb retains in-frame clones only, with some absent. The table has about 350,000 clones, 80% to 90% seen once. Regarding treatment: roughly 18 received Ad26.COV2.S at low or high dose, single or two shots; roughly 5 received placebo; per-sample allocation not given. Following the first vaccine or placebo injection, samples were taken on day 63. Vaccination used an Ad26 vector expressing Wuhan-strain SARS-CoV-2 spike. The receptor's source is a person aged 18-65 years who received the Ad26.COV2.S COVID-19 vaccine or a placebo. The V call is TRBV12-3 or TRBV12-4, the J call TRBJ1-2; 9 bases map to TRBD1. The source was peripheral blood, collected in a trial of Ad26.COV2.S vaccine versus placebo. CDR3 region: CASSKGQGAGYTF. CDR3 coding DNA: TGTGCCAGCAGTAAGGGACAGGGTGCTGGCTACACCTTC.